This entry describes one T cell receptor (beta chain). This clone was recorded only once. The antigen this receptor binds is unknown. The record has no base qualities; no much larger clone is one base away. CDR1 is given as SGDLS and CDR2 as YYNGEE, both from the germline V gene. Including cysteine and phenylalanine, the CDR3 has 14 amino acids. Of all the DNA, just the CDR3 is kept, 42 bases in frame from base 1. Relative to germline, V is 0 bases shorter and J is 2 bases shorter, with 9 bases between their ends. Donors formed part of the validation cohort, which comprised about 130 subjects and was distinct from the first cohort of roughly 600 subjects. This record comes from a study of cytomegalovirus exposure and HLA in healthy donors (dated by TCRdb to between 2016 and 2019). Regarding the research as a whole: A later analysis indicated that the 95 to 150 validation repertoires were generated on the platform also employed for the 670 or so repertoires of the first cohort. The study aimed to test whether signatures of past pathogen exposure could be identified by cataloging public T cell receptors. A separate validation cohort of over 95 different subjects was used in addition to the approximately 610-subject first cohort. The study combined high-throughput TCR immunosequencing, statistical association of individual TCRs with disease status, and machine learning to predict cytomegalovirus infection status. Broad study findings and their caveats: A few of the identified cytomegalovirus-associated TCR beta chains were confirmed in vitro to be specific for cytomegalovirus antigens. Across donors, most TCR sequences were observed very rarely, whereas some public TCRs were present in many individuals. The classifier was reported to diagnose cytomegalovirus status with high specificity and sensitivity in both the original and validation cohorts. All 130 or so repertoires were used to score co-occurrence in the validation cohort in a later analysis, because that analysis had no HLA typing for the cohort. According to the authors, the approach could potentially be generalized to other disease states and immunological phenotypes. A total of some 180 TCR beta chains were listed by the study as associated with cytomegalovirus. A later analysis found that TCRs clustered in the first cohort also tended to co-occur in the 130 or so validation repertoires, with roughly 95% of cluster scores above 0.

Receptor libraries were prepared by the immunoSEQ multiplex PCR assay. In the original analysis: To diagnose cytomegalovirus status from the catalog of TCR beta chain sequences, a statistical classification framework was built. TCRdb limited this immuneACCESS table to in-frame rearrangements with V and J called. A share of clones is missing; checked studies link under half to unresolved V genes, and the rest is unexplained. The DNA gave D and trimming, while V, J and clone size come from that table. The sample table records about 310,000 clones; around 90% of these occur just once. Together, the top ten hold 0.9% to 1% of the sample.

Recombination linked TRBV9 to TRBJ2-7, with a weak D call of TRBD2 (5 bases match). The sequence came from a man younger than 45 in good health and CMV-seronegative. Sequencing input: PBMCs. The DNA is TGTGCCAGCAGCGTAGACACGGGGACCTACGAGCAGTACTTC. It is translated as CASSVDTGTYEQYF. Extended through the reference TRBV9 and TRBJ2-7 proteins, this CDR3 yields the full variable domain: DSGVTQTPKHLITATGQRVTLRCSPRSGDLSVYWYQQSLDQGLQFLIQYYNGEERAKGNILERFSAQQFPDLHSELNLSSLELGDSALYFCASSVDTGTYEQYFGPGTRLTVT.